This TCR beta chain was identified during a study of T cell responses to AZD1222 COVID-19 vaccine. Broader study findings: Donor demographics were predominantly white British with a female majority; clonal diversity may be underestimated.

Sequencing used immunoSEQ multiplex PCR; TCRdb keeps in-frame clones, though not all of them. The table counts around 150,000 clones; about 2.2% lies in the top ten. V was pared by 10 bases and J by 6 bases, with 17 bases between. This CDR3 comprises 13 residues. Germline CDR1 is ENHRY and CDR2 is SYGVKD. Details on this clone: The antigen remains unidentified.

This receptor was taken from an adult in good health. The V gene is TRBV10-3, the J gene TRBJ2-3; D assignment may be TRBD1 or TRBD2 (6 bases each). The sample taken for sequencing was peripheral blood. CDR3 protein: CATRGGSGDTQYF. The CDR3 bases are TGTGCCACCAGGGGAGGCTCAGGTGATACGCAGTATTTT.